One and the same sample provided the 17 T cell receptor beta chains below, sequenced in a study of PD-1 blockade in classical Hodgkin lymphoma. Relapse after autologous stem cell transplantation occurred in every patient, and brentuximab vedotin exposure varied. Generated by immunoSEQ multiplex PCR, the TCRdb table keeps only in-frame clones and is missing some. The sample holds roughly 56,000 clones, 88% seen once. The material was peripheral blood mononuclear cells (PBMCs), obtained before the second cycle of nivolumab. The receptors shown here come from a human donor with classical Hodgkin lymphoma.

This clone was observed a single time. The chain is built from TRBV6-5 and TRBJ1-1; perhaps TRBD1 as D (5 bases). This CDR3 has 14 residues. Trimming took off 3 bases at V and 1 base at J, with 9 bases between the two ends. CDR1 and CDR2 (germline): MNHEY, SVGAGI. CDR3 protein: CASSYGAENTEAFF. As DNA, the CDR3 is TGTGCCAGCAGTTATGGGGCAGAGAACACTGAAGCTTTCTTT.

J is TRBJ2-1 and V is TRBV11-3, with 11 bases lining up with TRBD2. The CDR3 is made up of 16 amino acids. Germline V lookup: CDR1 SGHNT, CDR2 YENEEA. V shed 5 bases and J 4 bases; nucleotides not matched to a gene: 7. As DNA, the CDR3 is TGTGCCAGCAGCCATGGCGGGACTAGCGGTTACAATGAGCAGTTCTTC. It yields the protein CASSHGGTSGYNEQFF.

V is TRBV6-1 and J is TRBJ2-2; D ambiguous. The CDR3 totals 12 residues. Trimming left V 4 bases short and J 3 bases short, with 3 bases between. The V gene's germline CDR1 is MNHNS and CDR2 SASEGT. Written as DNA, the CDR3 is TGTGCCAGCAGTGGATACACCGGGGAGCTGTTTTTT. Its protein product is CASSGYTGELFF.

The rearrangement links TRBV10-2 to TRBJ1-5, with D possibly being TRBD1 (6 bases). CDR1 WSHSY and CDR2 SAAADI come from the germline V gene. V gave up 5 bases and J gave up 1 base, with 12 bases separating them. The CDR3 has 15 amino acids. The CDR3 bases are TGCGCCAGCAGTCCTCAGGGGAAAAGCAATCAGCCCCAGCATTTT. This translates into CASSPQGKSNQPQHF.

The gene calls are TRBV6-1 and TRBJ1-2; 7 nucleotides agree with TRBD1. Losses at the gene ends were 2 bases for V and 5 bases for J; bases not matched to a gene: 8. The germline V gene encodes CDR1 MNHNS and CDR2 SASEGT. The CDR3 has 15 residues. DNA of the CDR3: TGTGCCAGCAGTGAAAGACAGGGCCTCCCTTATGGCTACACCTTC. As protein: CASSERQGLPYGYTF.

V is TRBV5-1 and J is TRBJ2-3; possible D gene TRBD1, 6 bases. V lost 2 bases and J 2 bases, leaving 9 bases between the germline ends. Looked up from germline, CDR1 is SGHRS and CDR2 is YFSETQ. This CDR3 spans 14 amino acids. CDR3 nucleotides: TGCGCCAGCAGCTTTCAGGGGTTCACAGATACGCAGTATTTT. Amino acids: CASSFQGFTDTQYF.

The chain carries TRBV9 and TRBJ1-1; TRBD1 matches 9 bases. The trim removed 4 bases at V and 3 bases at J, leaving 4 bases unmatched. From germline, CDR1 is SGDLS and CDR2 YYNGEE. The length of the CDR3 is 14 residues. For the CDR3, the DNA is TGTGCCAGCAGCCCCCGGACAGGGGACACTGAAGCTTTCTTT. Translation gives CASSPRTGDTEAFF.

The DNA for the CDR3 is TGCGCCAGCAGCGCACAGGGCTTGAACACCGGGGAGCTGTTTTTT. Encoded protein: CASSAQGLNTGELFF. The V call is TRBV5-1, the J call TRBJ2-2; D might be TRBD1 (6 bases). CDR1 SGHRS and CDR2 YFSETQ come from the germline V gene. The CDR3 is 15 amino acids. Trimming removed 4 bases from V and 1 base from J, with 11 bases in between.

The chain carries TRBV10-3 and TRBJ1-6; 7 positions match TRBD1. J was trimmed by 9 bases and V by 7 bases; bases with no gene match: 6. There are 13 residues in the CDR3. Germline CDR1 and CDR2: ENHRY and SYGVKD. The CDR3 is CAITPDRSSPLHF. The DNA for the CDR3 is TGTGCCATCACTCCGGACAGGAGTTCACCCCTCCACTTT.

The chain combines TRBV6-5 with TRBJ1-1; 7 bases align to TRBD1. In germline, CDR1 is MNHEY, CDR2 SVGAGI. The CDR3 extends over 14 amino acids. J lost 7 bases, V lost 6 bases, and 11 bases had no gene match. The CDR3 is CASRAQGGEGEAFF. CDR3 nucleotides: TGTGCCAGCAGGGCCCAGGGGGGCGAGGGTGAAGCTTTCTTT.

The rearrangement uses TRBV7-8 and TRBJ2-3; D gene uncertain. Trimming pared 3 bases from V and 6 bases from J, leaving 4 bases between. This CDR3 comprises 11 residues. Germline assignment: CDR1 SGHVS and CDR2 FQNEAQ. The CDR3 bases are TGTGCCAGCAGCTTTACGGATACGCAGTATTTT. Translated, it gives CASSFTDTQYF. Full variable domain (remainder filled in from reference TRBV7-8 and TRBJ2-3): GAGVSQSPRYKVAKRGQDVALRCDPISGHVSLFWYQQALGQGPEFLTYFQNEAQLDKSGLPSDRFFAERPEGSVSTLKIQRTQQEDSAVYLCASSFTDTQYFGPGTRLTVL.

The chain combines TRBV6-6 with TRBJ1-5; tentative D call: TRBD1 (6 bases). Germline CDR1 MNHNY, CDR2 SVGAGI (reference sequence). The CDR3 is made up of 12 amino acids. The V gene lost 8 bases and the J gene lost 1 base, with 6 bases spanning the gap. The DNA of the CDR3 is TGTGCCAGCGGACAGAGCAATCAGCCCCAGCATTTT. Its translation: CASGQSNQPQHF.

V gene TRBV7-9 combines with J gene TRBJ1-1; TRBD1 agrees at 7 bases. Germline V gene sequence: CDR1 SEHNR, CDR2 FQNEAQ (reference sequence). The CDR3 extends over 15 amino acids. Trimming at V came to 5 bases and at J to 7 bases, leaving 13 bases not matched to a gene. CDR3 sequence reads: CASSAQGEGADEAFF. The CDR3 DNA reads TGTGCCAGCAGCGCCCAGGGCGAGGGGGCAGATGAAGCTTTCTTT.

The CDR3: CASSVGGGGNTIYF. In nucleotides, the CDR3 is TGCGCCAGCAGTGTCGGGGGAGGAGGAAACACCATATATTTT. The chain links TRBV10-2 to TRBJ1-3; D might be TRBD1 (5 bases). The CDR3 has 14 residues. The V end was cut by 4 bases, the J end by 4 bases, with 11 bases between. The germline V gene encodes CDR1 WSHSY and CDR2 SAAADI.

This clone was seen once. CDR3 sequence: CASSPGTYGGDTQYF. CDR3 DNA: TGTGCCAGCAGCCCCGGGACTTACGGAGGGGATACGCAGTATTTT. The J gene is TRBJ2-3, the V gene TRBV9; D is possibly TRBD2 (6 bases). Trimming removed 4 bases at V and 6 bases at J, with 18 bases between. This CDR3 region has 15 residues. CDR1 is SGDLS, CDR2 YYNGEE, per germline.

This chain links TRBV5-1 with TRBJ1-1, with TRBD1 matching 8 bases. Germline loops: CDR1 SGHRS, CDR2 YFSETQ. After removal of 4 bases from V and 11 bases from J, the junction contained 13 bases not matched to a gene. The length of the CDR3 is 14 residues. The CDR3 spells CASSPPGQVFSAFF. Here the CDR3 DNA reads TGCGCCAGCAGCCCACCGGGACAGGTCTTTTCCGCTTTCTTT.

This clone was counted only a few times. The chain combines TRBV28 with TRBJ2-1; D unresolved. Germline V gives CDR1 MDHEN, CDR2 SYDVKM. The germline V and J ends were trimmed by 2 bases and 3 bases, with 11 bases remaining between them. This CDR3 region has 15 residues. The CDR3 region is CASSLADPYYNEQFF. The CDR3, as DNA: TGTGCCAGCAGTTTAGCGGACCCCTACTACAATGAGCAGTTCTTC.